This T cell receptor (beta chain) was sequenced for a study of graft-versus-host responses after intestinal transplantation. Study information: Transplantation in recipients was multivisceral, liver-intestinal, or isolated intestinal. Induction with anti-thymocyte globulin, then tacrolimus and steroids for around three years, was given to all recipients.

This clone was observed a single time. What it binds is not known. Germline V gene data show CDR1 as SGHNT and CDR2 as YENEEA. The CDR3 spans 14 residues. With 5 bases removed from V and 1 base from J, the gap between germline ends came to 8 bases. The data were produced by immunoSEQ multiplex PCR, yet TCRdb's version contains in-frame clones alone and is incomplete. This sample carries about 10,000 clones, over 90% of them seen once, and the ten largest clones take approximately 3.8%. Study results and limitations: The study associated peak circulating GvH clone levels with early post-transplant HvG declines. Detection of GvH clones occurred in recipient marrow, and some had their first appearance in ileum or blood.

The sequencing used PBMCs, collected about 45 days after intestinal transplantation. This TCR came from a human patient who received an intestinal transplant, so some T cells may come from the graft donor. The J gene is TRBJ2-2, the V gene TRBV11-3; the D gene is possibly TRBD1 (6 bases). The CDR3 region is CASSPGQNTGELFF. The CDR3 region has the DNA TGTGCCAGCAGCCCGGGACAGAACACCGGGGAGCTGTTTTTT. Drawing the rest from reference TRBV11-3 and TRBJ2-2, the complete variable domain is EAGVVQSPRYKIIEKKQPVAFWCNPISGHNTLYWYLQNLGQGPELLIRYENEEAVDDSQLPKDRFSAERLKGVDSTLKIQPAELGDSAVYLCASSPGQNTGELFFGEGSRLTVL.